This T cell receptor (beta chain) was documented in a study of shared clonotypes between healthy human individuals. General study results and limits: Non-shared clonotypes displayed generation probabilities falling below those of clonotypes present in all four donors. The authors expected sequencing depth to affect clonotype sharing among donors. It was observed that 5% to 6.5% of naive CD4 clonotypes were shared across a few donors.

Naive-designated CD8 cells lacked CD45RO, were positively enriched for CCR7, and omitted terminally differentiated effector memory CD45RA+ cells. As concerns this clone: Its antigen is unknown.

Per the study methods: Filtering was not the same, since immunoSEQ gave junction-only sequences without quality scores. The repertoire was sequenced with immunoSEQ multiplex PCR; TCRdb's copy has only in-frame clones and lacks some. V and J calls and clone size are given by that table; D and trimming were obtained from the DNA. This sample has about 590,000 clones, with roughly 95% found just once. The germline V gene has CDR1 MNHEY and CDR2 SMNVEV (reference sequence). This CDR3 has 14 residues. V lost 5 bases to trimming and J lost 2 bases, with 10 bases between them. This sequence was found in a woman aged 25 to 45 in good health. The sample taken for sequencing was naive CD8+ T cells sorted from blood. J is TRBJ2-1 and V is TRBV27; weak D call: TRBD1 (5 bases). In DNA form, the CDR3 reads TGTGCCAGCAGTAGGGGCTCTACCTACAATGAGCAGTTCTTC. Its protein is CASSRGSTYNEQFF.